The 27 T cell receptor beta chains listed next were all sequenced from one sample in a study of beta chain features in type 1 diabetes. Every bit of the isolated RNA underwent reverse transcription, so sequencing read expressed TCRB transcripts. The data were produced by immunoSEQ multiplex PCR, yet TCRdb's version contains in-frame clones alone and is incomplete. The sample yields 200,000 to 250,000 clones, 9.6% seen once. Sequences were obtained from naive CD4+ T cells from blood. The receptors here all came from a young woman in good health.

The table lists this clone with a few counts. J is TRBJ2-2 and V is TRBV30; D is possibly TRBD2 (7 bases). Between the trimmed V and J ends, which lost 4 bases and 5 bases, there was a span of 17 bases. This CDR3 is 15 amino acids long. Germline CDR1 GTSNPN, CDR2 SVGIG (reference sequence). The CDR3: CAWTRGGGVTGELFF. The DNA for the CDR3 is TGTGCCTGGACGAGAGGCGGGGGCGTTACCGGGGAGCTGTTTTTT.

This clone has only a few counts. This sequence joins TRBV23-1 and TRBJ2-5; 10 bases are shared with TRBD2. TRBV23-1 is designated an ORF whose function remains uncertain. V shed 4 bases, J shed 5 bases, and the junction held 13 bases outside the gene matches. This CDR3 contains 17 residues. CDR3 coding DNA: TGCGCCAGCAGTCTAAATCTAGCGGGGGTGGTTCGGGAGACCCAGTACTTC. Its translation: CASSLNLAGVVRETQYF.

The chain uses TRBV6-5 and TRBJ2-5, with D uncertain. CDR1 and CDR2 from the germline V gene are MNHEY and SVGAGI. V was clipped by 3 bases and J by 5 bases, with 10 bases between them. The CDR3 spans 13 residues. The CDR3: CASSYMIRETQYF. The CDR3 bases are TGTGCCAGCAGTTATATGATTCGGGAGACCCAGTACTTC.

The gene calls are TRBV7-2 and TRBJ1-5; D gene uncertain. V lost 2 bases to trimming and J lost 6 bases, with 8 bases between them. This CDR3 is built from 13 residues. Germline values: CDR1 SGHTA, CDR2 FQGNSA. CDR3 sequence reads: CASSLSGFQPQHF. The CDR3 nucleotides read TGTGCCAGCAGCTTATCGGGGTTTCAGCCCCAGCATTTT.

This clone was seen repeatedly, ten times or more. J is TRBJ2-1 and V is TRBV30; possible D gene TRBD1, 5 bases. Trimming removed 0 bases from V and 9 bases from J, with 6 bases in between. The length of the CDR3 is 11 residues. The V gene's germline CDR1 is GTSNPN and CDR2 SVGIG (reference sequence). The CDR3 DNA reads TGTGCCTGGAGTGTAAGGGGTGAGCAGTTCTTC. This translates into CAWSVRGEQFF.

This clone was seen repeatedly, ten times or more. The chain joins TRBV30 to TRBJ1-6; D gene unclear. Germline V CDR1 and CDR2: GTSNPN, SVGIG (reference sequence). This CDR3 contains 9 residues. The CDR3 coding sequence is TGTGCGGCTAATTCACCCCTCCACTTT. Translated, it gives CAANSPLHF. Full variable domain (rest looked up from reference TRBV30 and TRBJ1-6): SQTIHQWPATLVQPVGSPLSLECTVEGTSNPNLYWYRQAAGRGLQLLFYSVGIGQISSEVPQNLSASRPQDRQFILSSKKLLLSDSGFYLCAANSPLHFGNGTRLTVT.

This rearrangement joins TRBV25-1 to TRBJ1-2, with TRBD1 identical over 8 bases. CDR3 length: 13 amino acids. Germline CDR1 reads MGHDK; CDR2 reads SYGVNS. Trimming took 5 bases from V and 4 from J; bases not matched to a gene: 3. In DNA form, the CDR3 reads TGTGCCAGCAGTCGACAGGGGCCCTATGGCTACACCTTC. This gives the protein CASSRQGPYGYTF.

The sample holds many counts of this clone. At the DNA level, this CDR3 is encoded by other sequences in the same sample as well. The chain is built from TRBV29-1 and TRBJ1-2; D call uncertain. Germline CDR1 and CDR2: SQVTM and ANQGSEA. V lost 0 bases, J lost 2 bases, and 4 bases lay in between. The CDR3 totals 12 residues. The CDR3 nucleotides are TGCAGCGTTGAAGACAGGAACTATGGCTACACCTTC. It codes for CSVEDRNYGYTF.

This clone has a handful of counts. The chain employs TRBV11-2 and TRBJ2-1, with 15 bases aligning to TRBD2. The trim removed 4 bases at V and 15 bases at J, leaving 13 bases unmatched. The length of the CDR3 is 16 residues. Per the germline V gene, CDR1 is SGHAT and CDR2 is FQNNGV. CDR3 bases: TGTGCCAGCAGCTCGACTCGGACTAGCGGGAGGGCCCCTCCGTTCTTC. It encodes CASSSTRTSGRAPPFF.

The V and J genes are TRBV30 and TRBJ1-2; maybe TRBD1 (6 bases). Trimming took 4 bases from V and 8 from J, leaving 20 bases between them. Germline CDR1 reads GTSNPN; CDR2 reads SVGIG (reference sequence). This CDR3 is 14 amino acids long. CDR3 bases: TGTGCCTGGACCTCCCGGCCGGGGGGCTCCGGCTACACCTTC. Amino acid sequence: CAWTSRPGGSGYTF. The complete variable domain, with remaining parts taken from reference TRBV30 and TRBJ1-2, reads SQTIHQWPATLVQPVGSPLSLECTVEGTSNPNLYWYRQAAGRGLQLLFYSVGIGQISSEVPQNLSASRPQDRQFILSSKKLLLSDSGFYLCAWTSRPGGSGYTFGSGTRLTVV.

This clone turned up a few times. The chain recombines TRBV6-5 with TRBJ1-1; a weak D match, TRBD1 (5 bases). Between the trimmed V and J ends, which lost 7 bases and 8 bases, there was a span of 14 bases. CDR1 and CDR2 (germline): MNHEY, SVGAGI. There are 12 residues in the CDR3. In DNA, the CDR3 is TGTGCCAGCATTGTCAGGGCTGGAGAAGCTTTCTTT. Encoded protein: CASIVRAGEAFF.

This clone showed up just a few times. The chain links TRBV6-1 to TRBJ2-2; 7 positions agree with TRBD1. This CDR3 is 15 amino acids long. Germline assignment: CDR1 MNHNS and CDR2 SASEGT. V shed 2 bases, J shed 2 bases, and the junction held 2 bases outside the gene matches. Here the CDR3 DNA reads TGTGCCAGCAGTGAAAGGGACAGCAACACCGGGGAGCTGTTTTTT. It specifies CASSERDSNTGELFF.

The table lists this clone with a few counts. The chain is built from TRBV9 and TRBJ2-4; tentative D call: TRBD2 (5 bases). This CDR3 is 15 amino acids long. Between the trimmed V and J ends, which lost 0 bases and 0 bases, there was a span of 7 bases. Germline V gene data show CDR1 as SGDLS and CDR2 as YYNGEE. CDR3 in amino acids: CASSVVGRAKNIQYF. The CDR3 DNA follows: TGTGCCAGCAGCGTAGTGGGGAGAGCCAAAAACATTCAGTACTTC.

The rearrangement links TRBV18 to TRBJ2-7, with 7 positions matching TRBD1. Germline values: CDR1 KGHSH, CDR2 LQKENI. CDR3 length: 15 residues. The V gene end was trimmed by 4 bases and the J gene end by 0 bases; junction bases not matched to a gene: 6. The CDR3 sequence is CASSRTGQASYEQYF. The DNA of the CDR3 is TGTGCCAGCTCACGGACAGGACAAGCCTCCTACGAGCAGTACTTC.

Regarding this clone: The sample holds other DNA sequences that translate to the same CDR3. V is TRBV5-1 and J is TRBJ1-2; tentative D call: TRBD1 (5 bases). Germline loops: CDR1 SGHRS, CDR2 YFSETQ. CDR3 length: 13 amino acids. V lost 4 bases to trimming and J lost 0 bases, with 7 bases between them. The CDR3, as DNA: TGCGCCAGCAGCCTGGACACTAACTATGGCTACACCTTC. Its protein product is CASSLDTNYGYTF.

Details on this clone: A read error is possible here, since a much larger clone lies one base away. The CDR3 loop is CASSQYSNQPQHF. The CDR3 DNA reads as TGTGCCAGCAGCCAGTATAGCAATCAGCCCCAGCATTTT. This chain connects TRBV6-1 to TRBJ1-5, with unresolved D. The CDR3 totals 13 residues. V was trimmed by 6 bases and J by 0 bases, leaving 6 bases between them. CDR1 MNHNS and CDR2 SASEGT come from the germline V gene.

The chain has TRBV5-6 and TRBJ1-5; D is uncertain. This CDR3 has 14 residues. Germline V lookup: CDR1 SGHDT, CDR2 YYEEEE. Trimming took 4 bases from V and 2 from J, leaving 10 bases between them. The CDR3 sequence: CASSRRLGNQPQHF. The CDR3 nucleotides are TGTGCCAGCAGCCGTCGACTGGGCAATCAGCCCCAGCATTTT.

This clone was counted a few times. V gene TRBV7-9 combines with J gene TRBJ2-5; D might be TRBD1 (5 bases). CDR3 length: 14 amino acids. Germline lookup yields CDR1 SEHNR and CDR2 FQNEAQ (reference sequence). V lost 6 bases and J 1 base, leaving 12 bases between the germline ends. The CDR3 loop reads CASSDTGIQETQYF. The CDR3 nucleotides are TGTGCCAGCAGTGATACAGGCATCCAAGAGACCCAGTACTTC.

The chain links TRBV4-1 to TRBJ1-2; 7 bases are a match to TRBD1. Germline-derived CDR1 and CDR2 are MGHRA and YSYEKL. The CDR3 consists of 15 residues. The V segment lost 3 bases and the J segment 2 bases; nucleotides outside the gene matches: 6. In DNA form, the CDR3 reads TGCGCCAGCAGCCAGCAACCGACAGGGAACTATGGCTACACCTTC. This sequence encodes CASSQQPTGNYGYTF.

The chain is built from TRBV5-1 and TRBJ2-7; a weak D match, TRBD2 (6 bases). CDR1 is SGHRS and CDR2 is YFSETQ in the germline V gene. The germline V and J ends were trimmed by 0 bases and 3 bases, with 19 bases remaining between them. The CDR3 spans 17 residues. The CDR3 nucleotides read TGCGCCAGCAGCTTGGGTCTCACCGGAGGGCCGAGCTACGAGCAGTACTTC. Its protein product is CASSLGLTGGPSYEQYF.

The V gene is TRBV10-3, the J gene TRBJ2-5, with TRBD2 as a possible D gene (5 bases). V was trimmed by 6 bases and J by 9 bases, leaving 14 bases between them. Germline values: CDR1 ENHRY, CDR2 SYGVKD. The CDR3 totals 12 residues. CDR3 amino acids: CAIRDLQRAQYF. The CDR3 DNA follows: TGTGCCATCAGGGACCTCCAGAGGGCCCAGTACTTC.

This clone was found a few times. The chain joins TRBV27 to TRBJ2-3; the match to TRBD1 covers 11 bases. V trimming: 6 bases; J trimming: 2 bases; junction bases outside the gene matches: 10. This CDR3 comprises 17 residues. Looked up from germline, CDR1 is MNHEY and CDR2 is SMNVEV (reference sequence). The CDR3 DNA reads TGTGCCAGCAGCCCGACCCAGGACAGGGGGCACACAGATACGCAGTATTTT. This encodes CASSPTQDRGHTDTQYF.

The chain carries TRBV2 and TRBJ2-1; D may be TRBD2 (5 bases). The V and J ends lost 3 bases and 0 bases respectively, with 18 bases between them. This CDR3 has 18 residues. The germline CDR1 and CDR2 sequences are SNHLY and FYNNEI. For the CDR3, the DNA is TGTGCCAGCAGTGAGATTAGCGCTCCCCTCAGCTCCTACAATGAGCAGTTCTTC. Protein sequence: CASSEISAPLSSYNEQFF.

The gene calls are TRBV30 and TRBJ2-3, with D tentatively TRBD2 (5 bases). V lost 0 bases, J lost 7 bases, and 14 bases lay in between. Germline lookup yields CDR1 GTSNPN and CDR2 SVGIG (reference sequence). The CDR3 consists of 14 residues. CDR3 in DNA: TGTGCCTGGAGTGTACGGGCAGGAGGAAATACGCAGTATTTT. This sequence encodes CAWSVRAGGNTQYF.

This clone was seen repeatedly, ten times or more. The gene calls are TRBV29-1 and TRBJ2-7; 11 nucleotides agree with TRBD1. CDR1 and CDR2 from the germline V gene are SQVTM and ANQGSEA. V trimming: 7 bases; J trimming: 7 bases; junction bases outside the gene matches: 6. The CDR3 has 12 residues. CDR3 DNA: TGCAGCGCAATGGACAGGGGGCGGGAGCAGTACTTC. Translated: CSAMDRGREQYF.

The sample holds a few counts of this clone. The chain links TRBV19 to TRBJ1-2; tentative D call: TRBD1 (6 bases). The CDR3 contains 15 residues. V was pared by 5 bases and J by 3 bases, with 16 bases between. Germline CDR1 and CDR2: LNHDA and SQIVND (reference sequence). CDR3 DNA: TGTGCCAGTAGTTACACCGACAGGCGGGACTATGGCTACACCTTC. Its protein product is CASSYTDRRDYGYTF.

V gene TRBV6-5 combines with J gene TRBJ1-1; D may be TRBD1 (5 bases). Germline CDR1 MNHEY, CDR2 SVGAGI. There are 14 residues in the CDR3. Trimming shortened V by 2 bases and J by 1 base, and 8 bases separated the two germline ends. This chain's CDR3 is CASSYQGGNTEAFF. CDR3 DNA: TGTGCCAGCAGTTACCAGGGAGGGAACACTGAAGCTTTCTTT.